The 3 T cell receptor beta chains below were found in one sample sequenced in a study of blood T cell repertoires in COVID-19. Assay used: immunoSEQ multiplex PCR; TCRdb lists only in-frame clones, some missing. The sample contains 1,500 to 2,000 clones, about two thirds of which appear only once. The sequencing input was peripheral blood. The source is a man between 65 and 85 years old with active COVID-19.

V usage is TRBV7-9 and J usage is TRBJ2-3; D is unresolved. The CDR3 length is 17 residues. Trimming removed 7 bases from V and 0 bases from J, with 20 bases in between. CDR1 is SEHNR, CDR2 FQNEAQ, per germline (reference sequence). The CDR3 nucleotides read TGTGCCAGCACCAAAATTCAAGTCGCGAGTAGCACAGATACGCAGTATTTT. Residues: CASTKIQVASSTDTQYF.

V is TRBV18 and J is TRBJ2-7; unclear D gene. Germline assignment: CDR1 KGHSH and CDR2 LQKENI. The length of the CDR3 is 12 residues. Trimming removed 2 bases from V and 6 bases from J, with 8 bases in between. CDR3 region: CASSPASTEQYF. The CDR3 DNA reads TGTGCCAGCTCACCAGCGTCCACCGAGCAGTACTTC. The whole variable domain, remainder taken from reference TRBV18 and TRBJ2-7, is NAGVMQNPRHLVRRRGQEARLRCSPMKGHSHVYWYRQLPEEGLKFMVYLQKENIIDESGMPKERFSAEFPKEGPSILRIQQVVRGDSAAYFCASSPASTEQYFGPGTRLTVT.

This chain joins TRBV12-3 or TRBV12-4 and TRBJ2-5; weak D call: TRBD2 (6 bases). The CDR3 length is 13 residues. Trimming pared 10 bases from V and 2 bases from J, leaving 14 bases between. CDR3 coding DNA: TGTGCCACCCATAGCGGATCGCAAGAGACCCAGTACTTC. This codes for CATHSGSQETQYF.